This passage covers 25 T cell receptor beta chains from one sample sequenced in a study of blood T cell repertoires in COVID-19. Sequenced by immunoSEQ multiplex PCR; TCRdb stores in-frame clones only, minus some. The table has some 220,000 clones, approximately 86% seen once. Sequencing used peripheral blood. The receptors were gathered from a woman aged 25-40 years with COVID-19, enrolled during active disease.

The chain uses TRBV6-2 or TRBV6-3 and TRBJ2-7; D perhaps matches TRBD2 (5 bases). The CDR3 has 14 amino acids. The V gene lost 4 bases and the J gene lost 5 bases, with 15 bases spanning the gap. Germline CDR1 reads MNHEY; CDR2 reads SVGEGT. The DNA of the CDR3 is TGTGCCAGCAGTTTGATTAACGGGATCCACGAGCAGTACTTC. It translates to CASSLINGIHEQYF.

The J gene is TRBJ2-6, the V gene TRBV19, with 8 bases fitting TRBD2. Trimming removed 7 bases from V and 4 bases from J; junction bases left unmatched: 9. CDR3 length equals 16 residues. CDR1 is LNHDA, CDR2 SQIVND, per germline (reference sequence). The CDR3 region has the DNA TGTGCCAGTACCACCCCGCGGGGGGCAGGGGCCAACGTCCTGACTTTC. Protein sequence: CASTTPRGAGANVLTF.

The rearrangement links TRBV2 to TRBJ2-3, with a tentative D call TRBD1 (6 bases). Trimming took 6 bases from V and 1 from J, leaving 14 bases between them. Germline-derived CDR1 and CDR2 are SNHLY and FYNNEI. This CDR3 has 15 amino acids. CDR3 sequence reads: CASRDNRDRTDTQYF. The DNA of the CDR3 is TGTGCCAGCAGGGATAACAGGGATCGCACAGATACGCAGTATTTT.

This sequence joins TRBV3-1 (or the pseudogene TRBV3-2) and TRBJ2-3, with TRBD1 matching over 9 bases. With 2 bases clipped from V and 3 bases from J, the junction kept 9 bases outside the gene matches. The CDR3 covers 17 residues. Germline V gene lookup returns CDR1 LGHDT and CDR2 YNNKEL (reference sequence). CDR3 bases: TGTGCCAGCAGCCAACGGGCAGGGACAGGGCTTACAGATACGCAGTATTTT. Its translation: CASSQRAGTGLTDTQYF.

The rearrangement joins TRBV6-5 to TRBJ2-7; perhaps TRBD1 as D (6 bases). Germline V gives CDR1 MNHEY, CDR2 SVGAGI. This CDR3 spans 14 amino acids. V was clipped by 6 bases and J by 1 base, with 13 bases between them. CDR3 nucleotide sequence: TGTGCCAGCAGGACGGACAGTTATTCCTACGAGCAGTACTTC. It specifies CASRTDSYSYEQYF.

This clone was seen a few times. V is TRBV7-9 and J is TRBJ2-1; D remains unclear. Trimming cost V 3 bases and J 7 bases, with 4 bases left between them. Germline CDR1 is SEHNR and CDR2 is FQNEAQ (reference sequence). This CDR3 has 11 amino acids. The CDR3 nucleotides read TGTGCCAGCAGCTTGGCTAATGAGCAGTTCTTC. It yields the protein CASSLANEQFF.

The table lists this clone with a count of one. V gene TRBV9 combines with J gene TRBJ2-3; TRBD2 matches 9 bases. CDR1 is SGDLS, CDR2 YYNGEE, per germline. The CDR3 covers 16 residues. With 0 bases clipped from V and 4 bases from J, the junction kept 6 bases outside the gene matches. CDR3 nucleotides: TGTGCCAGCAGCGTAGGTCTAGCGGGATCATCAGATACGCAGTATTTT. Its translation is CASSVGLAGSSDTQYF.

The chain employs TRBV5-1 and TRBJ2-5; D gene uncertain. V dropped 0 bases and J dropped 4 bases, with 10 bases sitting between them. The CDR3 runs 14 residues. Germline CDR1 reads SGHRS; CDR2 reads YFSETQ. The CDR3 is CASSLAGFGETQYF. The CDR3 coding sequence is TGCGCCAGCAGCTTGGCCGGGTTCGGAGAGACCCAGTACTTC.

The chain joins TRBV6-5 to TRBJ2-7, with TRBD1 as a possible D gene (6 bases). From germline, CDR1 is MNHEY and CDR2 SVGAGI. The CDR3 runs 15 residues. Trimming shortened V by 9 bases and J by 1 base, and 19 bases separated the two germline ends. The CDR3 DNA reads TGTGCCAGTGGCGGCAGGGGCGCAGGGTCCTACGAGCAGTACTTC. Amino acids: CASGGRGAGSYEQYF.

The CDR3 sequence is CASSFAGEETQYF. Written as DNA, the CDR3 is TGCGCCAGCAGCTTCGCAGGGGAAGAGACCCAGTACTTC. This chain joins TRBV5-1 and TRBJ2-5, with D perhaps TRBD1 (6 bases). The CDR3 sequence is 13 residues long. V lost 2 bases to trimming and J lost 3 bases, with 8 bases between them. The germline V gene encodes CDR1 SGHRS and CDR2 YFSETQ. Looking up the rest from reference TRBV5-1 and TRBJ2-5 gives the full variable domain: KAGVTQTPRYLIKTRGQQVTLSCSPISGHRSVSWYQQTPGQGLQFLFEYFSETQRNKGNFPGRFSGRQFSNSRSEMNVSTLELGDSALYLCASSFAGEETQYFGPGTRLLVL.

This sequence joins TRBV27 and TRBJ1-4, with 10 bases lining up with TRBD1. The V gene end was trimmed by 0 bases and the J gene end by 8 bases; junction bases not matched to a gene: 6. This CDR3 has 16 residues. Per the germline V gene, CDR1 is MNHEY and CDR2 is SMNVEV (reference sequence). The CDR3 is CASSLSAWDRGEKLFF. In DNA, the CDR3 is TGTGCCAGCAGTTTATCGGCTTGGGACAGGGGCGAAAAACTGTTTTTT. Based on the CDR3 plus reference TRBV27 and TRBJ1-4, the full variable domain is EAQVTQNPRYLITVTGKKLTVTCSQNMNHEYMSWYRQDPGLGLRQIYYSMNVEVTDKGDVPEGYKVSRKEKRNFPLILESPSPNQTSLYFCASSLSAWDRGEKLFFGSGTQLSVL.

The chain links TRBV7-2 to TRBJ2-1; 12 nucleotides agree with TRBD2. This CDR3 is 17 amino acids long. V shed 1 base, J shed 3 bases, and the junction held 4 bases outside the gene matches. Germline values: CDR1 SGHTA, CDR2 FQGNSA. The CDR3 DNA sequence: TGTGCCAGCAGCTTAGACCCTAGCGGGGGGGGCTACAATGAGCAGTTCTTC. Translation gives CASSLDPSGGGYNEQFF.

This clone was picked up one time. This chain links TRBV6-2 or TRBV6-3 with TRBJ2-1; 11 nucleotides line up with TRBD2. The ends lost 0 bases at V and 4 bases at J; junction bases unmatched: 5. The CDR3 runs to 17 residues. Germline lookup yields CDR1 MNHEY and CDR2 SVGEGT. For the CDR3, the DNA is TGTGCCAGCAGTTACTCGTTCGGACTAGCGGGTTACAATGAGCAGTTCTTC. Protein: CASSYSFGLAGYNEQFF.

The chain combines TRBV11-2 with TRBJ2-7; 8 nucleotides align to TRBD2. This CDR3 contains 15 residues. Germline V gene data show CDR1 as SGHAT and CDR2 as FQNNGV. J lost 0 bases, V lost 4 bases, and 5 bases had no gene match. The CDR3 reads CASSYVGGASYEQYF. The CDR3, as DNA: TGTGCCAGCAGCTACGTCGGGGGGGCCTCCTACGAGCAGTACTTC.

CDR3 sequence reads: CASSEAGVAGNEQFF. CDR3 DNA: TGTGCCAGCAGTGAAGCGGGGGTAGCGGGCAATGAGCAGTTCTTC. The rearrangement uses TRBV2 and TRBJ2-1; 7 bases map to TRBD2. The ends lost 0 bases at V and 6 bases at J; junction bases unmatched: 5. The germline gives CDR1 SNHLY, CDR2 FYNNEI. There are 15 residues in the CDR3.

The gene calls are TRBV6-6 and TRBJ1-3; D possibly corresponds to TRBD1 (6 bases). Germline-derived CDR1 and CDR2 are MNHNY and SVGAGI (reference sequence). This CDR3 has 16 amino acids. V was clipped by 6 bases and J by 0 bases, with 15 bases between them. CDR3 sequence: CASSWTVPGSGNTIYF. Here the CDR3 DNA reads TGTGCCAGCAGCTGGACAGTCCCTGGCTCTGGAAACACCATATATTTT.

This chain joins TRBV29-1 and TRBJ1-3; possibly TRBD1 for D (6 bases). From germline, CDR1 is SQVTM and CDR2 ANQGSEA. V was pared by 4 bases and J by 4 bases, with 11 bases between. The CDR3 covers 13 residues. CDR3 sequence reads: CSVGTESGNTIYF. CDR3 nucleotides: TGCAGCGTTGGGACAGAGAGCGGAAACACCATATATTTT.

This chain connects TRBV28 to TRBJ1-4; D possibly corresponds to TRBD1 (6 bases). Germline V lookup: CDR1 MDHEN, CDR2 SYDVKM. Trimming pared 5 bases from V and 7 bases from J, leaving 11 bases between. CDR3 length: 13 amino acids. The CDR3 protein is CASSTGTSEKLFF. The CDR3 DNA is TGTGCCAGCAGTACAGGGACGAGTGAAAAACTGTTTTTT.

This sequence joins TRBV19 and TRBJ1-2; 10 bases map to TRBD1. J was trimmed by 2 bases and V by 5 bases; bases with no gene match: 2. CDR1 is LNHDA, CDR2 SQIVND, per germline (reference sequence). The CDR3 extends over 14 amino acids. Written as DNA, the CDR3 is TGTGCCAGTAGTTTGGGACAGGGGAACTATGGCTACACCTTC. Protein sequence: CASSLGQGNYGYTF.

CDR3 sequence reads: CASRWTGNNSPLHF. For the CDR3, the DNA is TGTGCCAGCAGATGGACAGGGAACAATTCACCCCTCCACTTT. V and J are TRBV6-5 and TRBJ1-6, with 8 bases identical to TRBD1. The CDR3 spans 14 residues. V shed 6 bases and J 7 bases; nucleotides not matched to a gene: 5. Looked up from germline, CDR1 is MNHEY and CDR2 is SVGAGI.

The V gene is TRBV19, the J gene TRBJ2-3; TRBD2 matches at 8 bases. After removal of 7 bases from V and 8 bases from J, the junction contained 11 bases not matched to a gene. Germline CDR1 is LNHDA and CDR2 is SQIVND (reference sequence). The CDR3 is 14 amino acids. CDR3 coding DNA: TGTGCCAGTAAAAATGGGGCGGGAGGATCTACGCAGTATTTT. This gives the protein CASKNGAGGSTQYF.

This sequence joins TRBV5-4 and TRBJ2-1; the D is unclear. Trimming took 1 base from V and 0 from J, leaving 8 bases between them. This CDR3 region has 15 residues. CDR1 SGHNT and CDR2 YYREEE come from the germline V gene (reference sequence). This CDR3 is CASSLLSSSYNEQFF. CDR3 coding DNA: TGTGCCAGCAGCTTGTTGTCGAGCTCCTACAATGAGCAGTTCTTC.

This chain links TRBV2 with TRBJ2-7; 10 nucleotides match TRBD1. There are 14 residues in the CDR3. Trimming at V came to 5 bases and at J to 2 bases, leaving 3 bases not matched to a gene. The germline V gene encodes CDR1 SNHLY and CDR2 FYNNEI. CDR3 sequence: CASSWDRGPYEQYF. The CDR3 region has the DNA TGTGCCAGCAGTTGGGACAGGGGCCCCTACGAGCAGTACTTC.

CDR3 region: CASRRGAGSGRYNEQFF. The DNA for the CDR3 is TGCGCCAGCAGACGGGGAGCGGGTAGCGGGCGCTACAATGAGCAGTTCTTC. V usage is TRBV5-1 and J usage is TRBJ2-1, with 7 bases that match TRBD2. V trimming: 5 bases; J trimming: 3 bases; junction bases outside the gene matches: 14. Germline CDR1 and CDR2: SGHRS and YFSETQ. The CDR3 has 17 residues.

This clone was seen more than once but under ten times. This chain links TRBV3-1 (or the pseudogene TRBV3-2) with TRBJ2-7, with unresolved D. V was shortened by 4 bases and J by 4 bases, with 5 bases between the two germline ends. Germline V lookup: CDR1 LGHDT, CDR2 YNNKEL (reference sequence). This CDR3 has 11 amino acids. Here the CDR3 reads CASSLRYEQYF. For the CDR3, the DNA is TGTGCCAGCAGCCTGAGGTACGAGCAGTACTTC.